This TCR beta chain comes out of a study of cytomegalovirus exposure and HLA in healthy donors. Whole-study results and caveats: Rare sequences made up most TCRs, while some public TCRs were found in many donors. Confirmation in vitro established that three CMV-associated chains were specific for CMV antigens. Later, an analysis found that common viral pathogens appeared to be linked with several of the most significant clusters.

It was with 60 Vbeta and 13 Jbeta primers that the PCR ran. Clones were sequenced by immunoSEQ multiplex PCR, and TCRdb holds only the in-frame ones, with some missing. This table has about 140,000 clones, approximately 82% appearing once. CDR1 and CDR2 from the germline V gene are SGHAT and FQNNGV. There are 14 residues in the CDR3. V was shortened by 1 base and J by 0 bases, with 5 bases between the two germline ends. Notes on this clone: Its antigen is unknown.

The receptor comes from a man younger than 30 in good health and CMV-seropositive. V and J are TRBV11-2 and TRBJ2-3; D remains unclear. The sequencing sample was made of PBMCs. In DNA form, the CDR3 reads TGTGCCAGCAGCTTAGGGGCTAGCACAGATACGCAGTATTTT. Translated: CASSLGASTDTQYF.